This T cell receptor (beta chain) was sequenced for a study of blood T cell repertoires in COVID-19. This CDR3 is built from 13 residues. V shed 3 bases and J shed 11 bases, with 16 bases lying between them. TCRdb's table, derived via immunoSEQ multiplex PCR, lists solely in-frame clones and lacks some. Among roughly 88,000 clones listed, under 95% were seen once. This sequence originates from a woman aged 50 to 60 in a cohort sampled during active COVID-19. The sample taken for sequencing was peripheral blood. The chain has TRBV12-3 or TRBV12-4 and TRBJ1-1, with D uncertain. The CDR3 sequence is CASSFNLIARAFF. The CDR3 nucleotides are TGTGCCAGCAGTTTTAACCTTATCGCTCGGGCTTTCTTT.